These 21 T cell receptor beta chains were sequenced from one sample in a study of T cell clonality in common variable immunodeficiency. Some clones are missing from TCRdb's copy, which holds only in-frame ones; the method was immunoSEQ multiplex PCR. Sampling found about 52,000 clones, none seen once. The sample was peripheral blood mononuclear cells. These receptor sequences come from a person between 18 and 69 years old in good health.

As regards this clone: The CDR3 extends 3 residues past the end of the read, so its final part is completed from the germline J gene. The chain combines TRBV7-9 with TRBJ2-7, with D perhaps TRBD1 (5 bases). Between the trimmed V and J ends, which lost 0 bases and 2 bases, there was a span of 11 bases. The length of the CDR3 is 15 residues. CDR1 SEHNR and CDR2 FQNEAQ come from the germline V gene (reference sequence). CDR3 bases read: TGTGCCAGCAGCTTAGCGGGTGACAGCACCTACGAG. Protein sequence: CASSLAGDSTYE. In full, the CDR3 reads CASSLAGDSTYEQYF.

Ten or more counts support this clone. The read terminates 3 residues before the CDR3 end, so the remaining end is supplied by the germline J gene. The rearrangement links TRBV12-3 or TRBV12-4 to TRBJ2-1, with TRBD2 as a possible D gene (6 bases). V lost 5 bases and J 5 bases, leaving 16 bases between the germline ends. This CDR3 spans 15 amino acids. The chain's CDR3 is CASSLGGRWDNEQFF. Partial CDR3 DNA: TGTGCCAGCAGTCTGGGGGGTAGATGGGACAATGAG.

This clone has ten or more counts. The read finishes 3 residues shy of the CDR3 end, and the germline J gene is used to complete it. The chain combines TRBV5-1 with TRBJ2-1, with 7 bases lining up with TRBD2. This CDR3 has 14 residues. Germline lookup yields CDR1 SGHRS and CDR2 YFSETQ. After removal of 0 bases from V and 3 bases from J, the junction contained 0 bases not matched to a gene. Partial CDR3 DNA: TGCGCCAGCAGCTTGGAGCGGGACTACAATGAG. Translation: CASSLERDYNE. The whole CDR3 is CASSLERDYNEQFF.

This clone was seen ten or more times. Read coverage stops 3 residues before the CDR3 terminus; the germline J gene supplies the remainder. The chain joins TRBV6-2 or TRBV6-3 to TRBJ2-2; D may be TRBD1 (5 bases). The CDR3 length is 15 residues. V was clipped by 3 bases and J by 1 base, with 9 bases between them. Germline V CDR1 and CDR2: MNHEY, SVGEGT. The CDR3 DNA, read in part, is TGTGCCAGCAGTTATTCCAGGGTGAACACCGGGGAG. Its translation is CASSYSRVNTGE. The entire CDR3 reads CASSYSRVNTGELFF.

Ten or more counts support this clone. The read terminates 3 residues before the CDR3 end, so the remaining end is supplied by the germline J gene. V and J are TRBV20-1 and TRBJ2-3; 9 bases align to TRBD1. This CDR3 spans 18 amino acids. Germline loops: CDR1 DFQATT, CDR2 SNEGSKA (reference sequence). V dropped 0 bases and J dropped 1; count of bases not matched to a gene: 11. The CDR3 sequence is CSARDPDMTGGGTDTQYF. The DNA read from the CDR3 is TGCAGTGCTAGAGACCCAGATATGACAGGGGGAGGCACAGATACG.

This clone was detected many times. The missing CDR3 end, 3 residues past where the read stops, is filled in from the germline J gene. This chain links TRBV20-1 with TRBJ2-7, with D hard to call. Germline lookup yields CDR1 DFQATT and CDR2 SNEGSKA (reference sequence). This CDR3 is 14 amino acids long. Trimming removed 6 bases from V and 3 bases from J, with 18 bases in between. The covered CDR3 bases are TGCAGTGCGGATGCGACAACCGGAGACTACGAG. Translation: CSADATTGDYE. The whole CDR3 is CSADATTGDYEQYF.

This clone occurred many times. The covered CDR3 bases are TGTGCCAGTAGTAGAGGACAGGGGTTGGAGACC. This translates into CASSRGQGLET. The entire CDR3 sequence reads CASSRGQGLETQYF. The chain carries TRBV19 and TRBJ2-5, with TRBD1 matching 9 bases. Read coverage stops 3 residues before the CDR3 terminus; the germline J gene supplies the remainder. CDR1 is LNHDA and CDR2 is SQIVND in the germline V gene (reference sequence). The CDR3 is made up of 14 amino acids. V dropped 4 bases and J dropped 5; count of bases not matched to a gene: 5.

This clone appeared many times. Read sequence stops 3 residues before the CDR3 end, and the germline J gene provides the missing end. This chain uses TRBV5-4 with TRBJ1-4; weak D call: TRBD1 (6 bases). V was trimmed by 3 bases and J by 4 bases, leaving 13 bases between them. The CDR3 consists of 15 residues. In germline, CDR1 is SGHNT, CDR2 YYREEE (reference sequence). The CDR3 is CASSWDPDSNEKLFF. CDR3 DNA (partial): TGTGCCAGCAGCTGGGACCCGGACAGTAATGAAAAA. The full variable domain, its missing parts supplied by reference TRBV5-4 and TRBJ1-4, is ETGVTQSPTHLIKTRGQQVTLRCSSQSGHNTVSWYQQALGQGPQFIFQYYREEENGRGNFPPRFSGLQFPNYSSELNVNALELDDSALYLCASSWDPDSNEKLFFGSGTQLSVL.

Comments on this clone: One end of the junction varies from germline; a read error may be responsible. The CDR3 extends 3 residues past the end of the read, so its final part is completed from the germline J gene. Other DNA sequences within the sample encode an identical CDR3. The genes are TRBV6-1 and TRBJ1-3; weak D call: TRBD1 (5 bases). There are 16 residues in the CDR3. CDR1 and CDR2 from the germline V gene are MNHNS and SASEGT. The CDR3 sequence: CASSEAREESGNTIYF. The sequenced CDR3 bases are TGTGCCAGCAGTGAAGCCAGGGAAGAGTCTGGAAACACG.

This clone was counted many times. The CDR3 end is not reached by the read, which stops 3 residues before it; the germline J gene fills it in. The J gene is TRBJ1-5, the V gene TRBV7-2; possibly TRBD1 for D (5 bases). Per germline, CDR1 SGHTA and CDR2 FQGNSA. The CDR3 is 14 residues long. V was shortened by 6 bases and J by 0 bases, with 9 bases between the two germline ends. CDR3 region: CASSPDSSNQPQHF. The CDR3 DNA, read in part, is TGTGCCAGCAGTCCCGACAGTAGCAATCAGCCC. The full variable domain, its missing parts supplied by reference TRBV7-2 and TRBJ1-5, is GAGVSQSPSNKVTEKGKDVELRCDPISGHTALYWYRQSLGQGLEFLIYFQGNSAPDKSGLPSDRFSAERTGGSVSTLTIQRTQQEDSAVYLCASSPDSSNQPQHFGDGTRLSIL.

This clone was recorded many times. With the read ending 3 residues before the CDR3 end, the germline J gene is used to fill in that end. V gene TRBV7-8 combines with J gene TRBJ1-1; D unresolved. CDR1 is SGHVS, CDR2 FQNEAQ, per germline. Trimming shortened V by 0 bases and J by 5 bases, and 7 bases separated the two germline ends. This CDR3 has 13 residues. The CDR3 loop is CASSLAEVTEAFF. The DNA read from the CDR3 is TGTGCCAGCAGCTTAGCTGAGGTAACTGAA. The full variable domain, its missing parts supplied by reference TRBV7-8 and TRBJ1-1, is GAGVSQSPRYKVAKRGQDVALRCDPISGHVSLFWYQQALGQGPEFLTYFQNEAQLDKSGLPSDRFFAERPEGSVSTLKIQRTQQEDSAVYLCASSLAEVTEAFFGQGTRLTVV.

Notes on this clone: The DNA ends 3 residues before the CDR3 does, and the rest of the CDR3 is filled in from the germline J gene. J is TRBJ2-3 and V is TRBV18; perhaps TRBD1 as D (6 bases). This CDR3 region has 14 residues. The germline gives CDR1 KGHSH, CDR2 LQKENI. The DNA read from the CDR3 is TGTGCCAGCTCACCGACAGGCCCTCAGGAGACG. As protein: CASSPTGPQET. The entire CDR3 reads CASSPTGPQETQYF.

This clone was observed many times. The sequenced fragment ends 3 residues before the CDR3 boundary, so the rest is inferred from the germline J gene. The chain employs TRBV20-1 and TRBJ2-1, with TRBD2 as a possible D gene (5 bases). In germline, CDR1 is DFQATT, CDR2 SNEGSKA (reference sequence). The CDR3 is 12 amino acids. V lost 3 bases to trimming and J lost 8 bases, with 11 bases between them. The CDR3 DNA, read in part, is TGCAGTGCTAGTATACTGCGGGATGAG. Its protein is CSASILRDE. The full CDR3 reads CSASILRDEQFF.

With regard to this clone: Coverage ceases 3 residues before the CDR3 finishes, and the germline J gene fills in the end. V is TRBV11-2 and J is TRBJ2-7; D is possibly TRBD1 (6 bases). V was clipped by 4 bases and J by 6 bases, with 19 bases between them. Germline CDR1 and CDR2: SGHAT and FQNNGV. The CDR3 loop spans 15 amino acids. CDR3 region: CASSSRLAIRGEQYF. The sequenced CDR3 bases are TGTGCCAGCAGCTCCCGATTAGCGATCAGGGGCGAG.

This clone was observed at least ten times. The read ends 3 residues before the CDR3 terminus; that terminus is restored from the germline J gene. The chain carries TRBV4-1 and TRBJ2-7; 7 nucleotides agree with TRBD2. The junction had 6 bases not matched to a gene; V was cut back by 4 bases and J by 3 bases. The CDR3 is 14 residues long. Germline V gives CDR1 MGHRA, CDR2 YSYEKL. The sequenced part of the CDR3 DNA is TGCGCCAGCAGCCGAATAAGCGGGGACTACGAG. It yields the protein CASSRISGDYE. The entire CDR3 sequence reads CASSRISGDYEQYF.

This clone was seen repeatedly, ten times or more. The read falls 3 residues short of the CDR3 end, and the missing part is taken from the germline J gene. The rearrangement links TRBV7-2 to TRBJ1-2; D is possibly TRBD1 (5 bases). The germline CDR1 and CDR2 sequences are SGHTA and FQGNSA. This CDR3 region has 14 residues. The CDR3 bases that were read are TGTGCCAGCAGCCGTGCCGGAGGGGAGGGATAC. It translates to CASSRAGGEGY. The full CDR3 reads CASSRAGGEGYYTF. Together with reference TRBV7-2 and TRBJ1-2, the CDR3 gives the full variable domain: GAGVSQSPSNKVTEKGKDVELRCDPISGHTALYWYRQSLGQGLEFLIYFQGNSAPDKSGLPSDRFSAERTGGSVSTLTIQRTQQEDSAVYLCASSRAGGEGYYTFGSGTRLTVV.

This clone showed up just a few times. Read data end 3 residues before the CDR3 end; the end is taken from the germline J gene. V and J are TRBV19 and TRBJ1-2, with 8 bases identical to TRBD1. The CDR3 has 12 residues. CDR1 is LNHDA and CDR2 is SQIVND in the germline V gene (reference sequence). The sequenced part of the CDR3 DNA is TGTGCCAGTAGTATTGGGACAGGCGGC. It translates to CASSIGTGG. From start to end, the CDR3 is CASSIGTGGYTF.

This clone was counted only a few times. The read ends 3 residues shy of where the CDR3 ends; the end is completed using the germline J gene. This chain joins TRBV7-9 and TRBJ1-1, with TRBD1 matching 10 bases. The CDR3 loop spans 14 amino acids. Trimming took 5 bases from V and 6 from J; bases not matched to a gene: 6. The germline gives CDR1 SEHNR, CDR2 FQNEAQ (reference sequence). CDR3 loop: CASSRQGAKAEAFF. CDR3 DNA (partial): TGTGCCAGCAGCCGACAGGGGGCAAAGGCTGAA.

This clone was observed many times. The covered CDR3 bases are TGTGCCAGCAGTGACCCCAGGACAGGGGAGGGCCACACTGAA. Its translation is CASSDPRTGEGHTE. The complete CDR3 reads CASSDPRTGEGHTEAFF. The rearrangement uses TRBV6-4 and TRBJ1-1; 9 bases agree with TRBD1. The CDR3 is cut off 3 residues early in the read; its end comes from the germline J gene. Germline V gene sequence: CDR1 MRHNA, CDR2 SNTAGT. The V and J ends lost 2 bases and 3 bases, in that order; junction bases with no gene match: 10. The CDR3 length is 17 residues.

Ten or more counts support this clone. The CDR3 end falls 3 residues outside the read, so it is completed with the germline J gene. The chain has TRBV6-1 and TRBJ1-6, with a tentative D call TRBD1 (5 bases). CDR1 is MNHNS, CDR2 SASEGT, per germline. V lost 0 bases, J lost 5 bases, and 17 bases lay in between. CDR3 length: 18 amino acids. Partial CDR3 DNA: TGTGCCAGCAGTGAAGCGCTTCGTCAGGGATCGGATAATTCACCC. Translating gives CASSEALRQGSDNSP. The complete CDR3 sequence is CASSEALRQGSDNSPLHF.

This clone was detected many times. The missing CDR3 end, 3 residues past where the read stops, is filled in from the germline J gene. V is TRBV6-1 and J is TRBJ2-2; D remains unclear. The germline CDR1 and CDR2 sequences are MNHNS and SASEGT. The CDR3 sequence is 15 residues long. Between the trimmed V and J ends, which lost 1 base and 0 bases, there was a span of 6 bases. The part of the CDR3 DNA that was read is TGTGCCAGCAGTGAAGTCGCAGCGAACACCGGGGAG. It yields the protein CASSEVAANTGE. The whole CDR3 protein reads CASSEVAANTGELFF.